These T cell receptor beta chains were read from a single sample in a study of lymphopenia after photon versus proton radiotherapy. Measured with immunoSEQ multiplex PCR; TCRdb has only the in-frame clones, and not every one. The sample has around 16,000 clones; 88% are singletons. Sequencing was performed on peripheral blood, taken from a patient treated with proton-based radiotherapy. Receptor source: an older woman with cholangiocarcinoma. Some clones in this sample may be carry-over from other donors' samples. CDR3s include the opening cysteine and the closing phenylalanine or tryptophan. A D gene is named only where the DNA matches it firmly. Clone size appears in some rows only: once, few, many, or a class for an expanded clone.

TRBJ1-5,TRBV6-5,-,-,CASSYRPGDPQHF,TGTGCCAGCAGTTACCGGCCGGGAGACCCCCAGCATTTT
TRBJ2-7,TRBV7-3,-,-,CASSEQGYEQYF,TGTGCCAGCAGCGAACAGGGTTACGAGCAGTACTTC
TRBJ1-3,TRBV6-5,-,-,CASSYSEGGGNTIYF,TGTGCCAGCAGTTACTCGGAGGGAGGTGGAAACACCATATATTTT
TRBJ2-3,TRBV6-5,-,-,CASSYSRWGTDTQYF,TGTGCCAGCAGTTACTCGAGGTGGGGCACAGATACGCAGTATTTT
TRBJ2-1,TRBV6-1,-,-,CASSENLSPLYNEQFF,TGTGCCAGCAGTGAAAATCTCTCTCCCTTATACAATGAGCAGTTCTTC
TRBJ2-7,TRBV18,TRBD2,-,CASSRSGTNSYEQYF,TGTGCCAGCTCACGCAGCGGGACTAACTCCTACGAGCAGTACTTC
TRBJ2-5,TRBV7-2,TRBD2,few,CASSLDLQRERETQYF,TGTGCCAGCAGCTTAGACCTCCAGCGGGAAAGGGAGACCCAGTACTTC
TRBJ2-1,TRBV10-1,-,-,CASSPASGNEQFF,TGCGCCAGCAGTCCTGCAAGCGGCAATGAGCAGTTCTTC
TRBJ1-5,TRBV2,-,-,CASGPQSNQPQHF,TGTGCCAGCGGACCCCAAAGCAATCAGCCCCAGCATTTT
TRBJ2-1,TRBV9,-,-,CASNGDSYNEQFF,TGTGCCAGCAACGGGGATTCCTACAATGAGCAGTTCTTC
TRBJ2-2,TRBV2,TRBD2,-,CASSPREGTGELFF,TGTGCCAGCAGTCCTAGGGAGGGGACCGGGGAGCTGTTTTTT
TRBJ1-1,TRBV5-1,TRBD1,-,CASSAGTENTEAFF,TGCGCCAGCAGCGCTGGGACAGAGAACACTGAAGCTTTCTTT
TRBJ1-2,TRBV10-2,-,-,CASSESKGGSVSGYTF,TGCGCCAGCAGTGAGTCGAAGGGGGGGTCAGTCTCTGGCTACACCTTC
TRBJ2-5,TRBV7-2,TRBD1,-,CASSPQDRRTKKTQYF,TGTGCCAGCAGCCCCCAGGACAGGAGGACAAAAAAGACCCAGTACTTC
TRBJ2-1,TRBV27,TRBD2,-,CASSLFPRREDNEQFF,TGTGCCAGCAGTTTATTCCCCCGGCGGGAGGACAATGAGCAGTTCTTC
TRBJ2-5,TRBV5-4,-,once,CASSRLGGNQETQYF,TGTGCCAGCAGCCGTCTCGGGGGAAACCAAGAGACCCAGTACTTC
TRBJ1-1,TRBV5-4,TRBD1,-,CASSSGQLNTEAFF,TGTGCCAGCAGCTCGGGACAGTTGAACACTGAAGCTTTCTTT
TRBJ2-2,TRBV14,-,-,CASSHGGSTGELFF,TGTGCCAGCAGCCATGGTGGGAGCACCGGGGAGCTGTTTTTT
TRBJ1-6,TRBV7-6,-,-,CASSLDRGSNSPLHF,TGTGCCAGCAGCTTAGATCGGGGGTCCAATTCACCCCTCCACTTT
TRBJ2-3,TRBV27,TRBD2,-,CASSLTSGRTDTQYF,TGTGCCAGCAGCCTCACTAGCGGCCGCACAGATACGCAGTATTTT
TRBJ2-1,TRBV13,TRBD2,-,CASSLALGLAGVAYNEQFF,TGTGCCAGCAGCTTAGCCCTAGGACTAGCGGGAGTGGCCTACAATGAGCAGTTCTTC
TRBJ2-1,TRBV5-6,TRBD2,-,CASTLAGSSYNEQFF,TGTGCCAGCACCCTAGCGGGGAGCTCCTACAATGAGCAGTTCTTC
TRBJ2-7,TRBV29-1,-,-,CGVTEKGLYEQYF,TGCGGCGTTACCGAGAAGGGCCTCTACGAGCAGTACTTC
TRBJ2-5,TRBV5-1,TRBD1,-,CASSFQGDQETQYF,TGCGCCAGCAGCTTTCAGGGGGACCAAGAGACCCAGTACTTC
TRBJ2-7,TRBV5-1,TRBD1,-,CASSLTRQGLEQYF,TGCGCCAGCAGCCTGACGAGACAGGGCCTCGAGCAGTACTTC
TRBJ2-1,TRBV7-3,-,-,CASGGARDGLFF,TGTGCCAGCGGGGGGGCCCGAGACGGGTTGTTCTTC
TRBJ2-7,TRBV7-9,TRBD2,once,CASSWTSGSYEQYF,TGTGCCAGCAGCTGGACTAGCGGATCCTACGAGCAGTACTTC
TRBJ2-7,TRBV7-8,-,many,CASSSRGGVSYEQYF,TGTGCCAGCAGCTCCAGGGGCGGGGTCTCCTACGAGCAGTACTTC
TRBJ1-1,TRBV6-6,-,-,CASLFPNTEAFF,TGTGCCAGCCTCTTCCCGAACACTGAAGCTTTCTTT
TRBJ2-7,TRBV4-1,-,few,CASSQEGLASSYEQYF,TGCGCCAGCAGCCAGGAGGGATTAGCGAGCTCCTACGAGCAGTACTTC
TRBJ2-1,TRBV7-2,TRBD2,few,CASSITSGSYNEQFF,TGTGCCAGCAGTATTACTAGCGGCTCCTACAATGAGCAGTTCTTC
TRBJ2-2,TRBV27,TRBD2,-,CASSRLAGVRGELFF,TGTGCCAGCAGTAGGCTAGCGGGAGTCCGCGGGGAGCTGTTTTTT
TRBJ2-5,TRBV18,-,-,CASSSGLETQYF,TGTGCCAGCTCGTCAGGACTAGAGACCCAGTACTTC
TRBJ1-2,TRBV19,-,-,CASSIWGTGYGYTF,TGTGCCAGTAGTATATGGGGTACCGGGTATGGCTACACCTTC
TRBJ2-1,TRBV5-1,-,-,CASGDPSSYNEQFF,TGCGCCAGCGGGGACCCAAGCTCCTACAATGAGCAGTTCTTC